Following are 20 T cell receptor beta chains from one sample sequenced in a study of blood T cells in healthy people across ages. PCR was performed a second time for about 7 to 12 cycles using a sample-barcoded 5' primer and a J-beta primer mix. TCRdb itself ran the 5' RACE reads through MiXCR, one entry per CDR3 protein. There are approximately 1.5 million distinct CDR3 sequences in the sample; about 31% occur only once, and roughly 12% lies in the top ten. The sequencing input was blood. The receptors derive from a woman in her 30s in good health.

This chain joins TRBV28 and TRBJ2-5; unclear D gene. The V and J ends lost 7 bases and 5 bases respectively, with 11 bases between them. CDR1 and CDR2 from the germline V gene are MDHEN and SYDVKM. This CDR3 is 12 amino acids long. The CDR3 spells CASTPNGETQYF. For the CDR3, the DNA is TGTGCCAGCACCCCCAACGGGGAGACCCAGTACTTC.

The chain carries TRBV6-5 and TRBJ2-1; 13 bases are a match to TRBD2. Germline V gene data show CDR1 as MNHEY and CDR2 as SVGAGI. V dropped 2 bases and J dropped 2; count of bases not matched to a gene: 9. The length of the CDR3 is 19 residues. The chain's CDR3 is CASSYKGLAGRKTYNEQFF. The CDR3, as DNA: TGTGCCAGCAGTTACAAGGGACTAGCGGGAAGAAAAACCTACAATGAGCAGTTCTTC.

The chain is built from TRBV5-4 and TRBJ2-7, with TRBD1 matching 7 bases. Trimming removed 4 bases from V and 2 bases from J; junction bases left unmatched: 9. CDR1 SGHNT and CDR2 YYREEE come from the germline V gene (reference sequence). The CDR3 is 15 amino acids. CDR3 nucleotides: TGTGCCAGCAGCACAGGACAGGATGATCCCTACGAGCAGTACTTC. It specifies CASSTGQDDPYEQYF.

This clonotype occurred a few times. V and J are TRBV5-1 and TRBJ1-5; TRBD1 aligns across 8 bases. The CDR3 spans 14 residues. J lost 4 bases, V lost 4 bases, and 4 bases had no gene match. CDR1 and CDR2 (germline): SGHRS, YFSETQ. CDR3 DNA: TGCGCCAGCAGCCCAGGGGGCAATAATCAGCCCCAGCATTTT. This encodes CASSPGGNNQPQHF. The complete variable domain, with remaining parts taken from reference TRBV5-1 and TRBJ1-5, reads KAGVTQTPRYLIKTRGQQVTLSCSPISGHRSVSWYQQTPGQGLQFLFEYFSETQRNKGNFPGRFSGRQFSNSRSEMNVSTLELGDSALYLCASSPGGNNQPQHFGDGTRLSIL.

The genes are TRBV7-2 and TRBJ1-4, with unresolved D. The CDR3 sequence is 12 residues long. V shed 7 bases and J shed 10 bases, with 13 bases lying between them. Looked up from germline, CDR1 is SGHTA and CDR2 is FQGNSA. CDR3 sequence reads: CASNPPEGKLFF. The CDR3 DNA follows: TGTGCCAGCAACCCACCGGAGGGAAAACTGTTTTTT.

Only a few counts were recorded for this clonotype. The chain joins TRBV7-2 to TRBJ1-4; 8 bases agree with TRBD1. This CDR3 contains 17 residues. Germline V gene lookup returns CDR1 SGHTA and CDR2 FQGNSA. V was clipped by 3 bases and J by 8 bases; unmatched bases: 14. In DNA, the CDR3 is TGTGCCAGCAGCTTTTCGGGACAGGCGACCTCCTGGGAAAAACTGTTTTTT. It is translated as CASSFSGQATSWEKLFF.

This sequence joins TRBV27 and TRBJ2-1; 12 bases map to TRBD2. The V gene end was trimmed by 3 bases and the J gene end by 16 bases; junction bases not matched to a gene: 7. The CDR3 totals 13 residues. Germline CDR1 MNHEY, CDR2 SMNVEV (reference sequence). CDR3 nucleotide sequence: TGTGCCAGCAGTTTGACTAGCGGGAGAGGGTACTTCTTC. Translation: CASSLTSGRGYFF.

This clonotype turned up a few times. The chain uses TRBV20-1 and TRBJ2-3; the match to TRBD2 covers 9 bases. V trimming: 6 bases; J trimming: 2 bases; junction bases outside the gene matches: 9. Germline-derived CDR1 and CDR2 are DFQATT and SNEGSKA (reference sequence). This CDR3 contains 15 residues. The CDR3 is CSAPNGLAPTDTQYF. Written as DNA, the CDR3 is TGCAGTGCGCCCAACGGACTAGCGCCCACAGATACGCAGTATTTT.

In this sample, this clonotype turned up a few times. The rearrangement uses TRBV20-1 and TRBJ2-7; D is possibly TRBD1 (5 bases). V gave up 4 bases and J gave up 0 bases, with 7 bases separating them. The CDR3 has 12 amino acids. Germline V gene sequence: CDR1 DFQATT, CDR2 SNEGSKA (reference sequence). The CDR3 DNA follows: TGCAGTGCTAAGGGGTTCTCCTACGAGCAGTACTTC. Protein product: CSAKGFSYEQYF.

The chain employs TRBV7-3 and TRBJ2-1; 10 bases are a match to TRBD1. The J segment lost 0 bases and the V segment lost 5 bases, leaving 10 bases of the junction unmatched. Germline V CDR1 and CDR2: SGHTA, FQGTGA. This CDR3 is 18 amino acids long. The CDR3 region is CASSRPGTGVGSYNEQFF. The CDR3 DNA reads as TGTGCCAGCAGCCGTCCCGGGACAGGGGTCGGCTCCTACAATGAGCAGTTCTTC.

This chain links TRBV9 with TRBJ2-1; D may be TRBD2 (6 bases). In germline, CDR1 is SGDLS, CDR2 YYNGEE. The CDR3 is made up of 15 amino acids. The V gene lost 0 bases and the J gene lost 5 bases, with 12 bases spanning the gap. The CDR3 DNA is TGTGCCAGCAGCGTAGGGGACTCAACCAACAATGAGCAGTTCTTC. Its translation is CASSVGDSTNNEQFF.

Regarding this clonotype: No DNA is shown, since the ends of the CDR3 on it are uncertain; the CDR3 is the one TCRdb lists. The CDR3 is CVGQGSYGYTF. V gene TRBV21-1 combines with J gene TRBJ1-2; the table gives TRBD1 as D, unverified against the DNA. TRBV21-1 corresponds to a pseudogene. Counting both end residues, the CDR3 totals 11 amino acids.

This clonotype showed up just a few times. The chain combines TRBV4-1 with TRBJ1-1; TRBD1 is a possible D gene (6 bases). Trimming took off 4 bases at V and 1 base at J, with 13 bases between the two ends. The CDR3 has 15 residues. Germline-derived CDR1 and CDR2 are MGHRA and YSYEKL. The CDR3 protein is CASSPSQGWNTEAFF. The CDR3 DNA sequence: TGCGCCAGCAGCCCGTCGCAGGGGTGGAACACTGAAGCTTTCTTT.

This rearrangement joins TRBV9 to TRBJ2-1, with 10 bases aligning to TRBD2. The germline gives CDR1 SGDLS, CDR2 YYNGEE. The CDR3 is made up of 16 amino acids. V was pared by 2 bases and J by 7 bases, with 9 bases of the junction left unmatched. The DNA of the CDR3 is TGTGCCAGCAGCGTTTTCAGCGGGGGGGCTAGGAATGAGCAGTTCTTC. It specifies CASSVFSGGARNEQFF.

The chain's CDR3 is CASSIVEGGEQYF. The CDR3 bases are TGTGCCAGTAGTATAGTGGAGGGAGGCGAGCAGTACTTC. The V call is TRBV19, the J call TRBJ2-7, with a tentative D call TRBD2 (6 bases). V was trimmed by 1 base and J by 6 bases, leaving 10 bases between them. CDR3 length equals 13 residues. CDR1 is LNHDA, CDR2 SQIVND, per germline (reference sequence).

This clonotype has more than one count but fewer than ten. This chain joins TRBV5-5 and TRBJ1-2, with 7 bases lining up with TRBD1. This CDR3 region has 14 residues. V trimming: 3 bases; J trimming: 4 bases; junction bases outside the gene matches: 6. CDR1 is SGHKS, CDR2 YYEKEE, per germline (reference sequence). The CDR3 region has the DNA TGTGCCAGCAGCTCATCGGGACAGATCTATGGCTACACCTTC. Translation gives CASSSSGQIYGYTF.

V is TRBV2 and J is TRBJ2-1; TRBD2 aligns across 7 bases. This CDR3 is 15 amino acids long. Germline values: CDR1 SNHLY, CDR2 FYNNEI. Trimming took 8 bases from V and 9 from J; bases not matched to a gene: 16. The DNA of the CDR3 is TGTGCCAGCTGTAGATCTGGCGGGAGTTCGGGTGAGCAGTTCTTC. It specifies CASCRSGGSSGEQFF.

This clonotype has a handful of counts. The chain couples TRBV29-1 to TRBJ2-1; 16 bases match TRBD2. Germline V lookup: CDR1 SQVTM, CDR2 ANQGSEA. The CDR3 is made up of 17 amino acids. The V segment lost 6 bases and the J segment 2 bases; nucleotides outside the gene matches: 7. For the CDR3, the DNA is TGCAGCGTGACAGGGACTAGCGGGAGGGCCACCTACAATGAGCAGTTCTTC. Encoded protein: CSVTGTSGRATYNEQFF.

V and J are TRBV4-1 and TRBJ1-5; no firm D call. The CDR3 extends over 17 amino acids. CDR1 and CDR2 (germline): MGHRA, YSYEKL. V was trimmed by 0 bases and J by 0 bases, leaving 12 bases between them. CDR3 amino acids: CASSQDGEGYSNQPQHF. The DNA for the CDR3 is TGCGCCAGCAGCCAAGACGGAGAGGGTTATAGCAATCAGCCCCAGCATTTT.

This clonotype was detected only once. The chain recombines TRBV11-2 with TRBJ1-1, with 7 bases that match TRBD1. This CDR3 is 14 amino acids long. Trimming took 5 bases from V and 1 from J; bases not matched to a gene: 4. Germline-derived CDR1 and CDR2 are SGHAT and FQNNGV. The CDR3 region has the DNA TGTGCCAGCAGCCCGTACAGGGGGAACACTGAAGCTTTCTTT. Its protein product is CASSPYRGNTEAFF.